The text below deals with one T cell receptor (beta chain). Sequencing was performed with immunoSEQ multiplex PCR; in TCRdb, only in-frame clones are kept and a portion is missing. Here the sample spans fewer than 1.8 million clones, 98% being singletons. The sample originates from a study of shared clonotypes between healthy human individuals. The germline V and J ends were trimmed by 0 bases and 2 bases, with 14 bases remaining between them. This CDR3 spans 16 amino acids. CDR1 and CDR2 (germline): LGHNA, YSLEER. The clonotype comes from a young man in good health. The rearrangement uses TRBV4-3 and TRBJ2-7, with D possibly matching TRBD2 (6 bases). Sequencing input: naive CD4+ T cells sorted from blood. The subset denotes: CD45RA+ positively selected. CDR3 loop: CASSQDPGGDTYEQYF. Here the CDR3 DNA reads TGCGCCAGCAGCCAAGACCCAGGCGGGGATACCTACGAGCAGTACTTC.